The rows below give T cell receptor beta chains drawn from one sample of a study of CD4+ T cells in melanoma. Using immunoSEQ multiplex PCR, the repertoire was profiled, and TCRdb retains in-frame clones only, with some absent. The repertoire holds about 110,000 clones, with over 80% as singletons. The sequenced sample consisted of peripheral blood. These receptors came from a human donor with melanoma. CDR3s include the opening cysteine and the closing phenylalanine or tryptophan. Each record gives: clone size, J gene, D gene, V gene, CDR3 protein, CDR3 DNA. D genes are given only for firm matches. Clone size is shown for a subset of rows, as once, few, many or a class of expanded clone.

abundance: NA
j_gene: TRBJ2-1
d_gene: NA
v_gene: TRBV29-1
CDR3aa: CSVGRAGANEQFF
CDR3nt: TGCAGCGTTGGGAGGGCAGGGGCAAATGAGCAGTTCTTC

abundance: NA
j_gene: TRBJ1-1
d_gene: NA
v_gene: TRBV10-3
CDR3aa: CAIRDSGSNTEAFF
CDR3nt: TGTGCCATCAGAGATTCGGGATCGAACACTGAAGCTTTCTTT

abundance: NA
j_gene: TRBJ2-1
d_gene: NA
v_gene: TRBV5-1
CDR3aa: CASTIQAGSNEQFF
CDR3nt: TGCGCCAGCACCATCCAGGCGGGCAGCAATGAGCAGTTCTTC

abundance: NA
j_gene: TRBJ1-1
d_gene: NA
v_gene: TRBV7-2
CDR3aa: CASSPRQAMNTEAFF
CDR3nt: TGTGCCAGCAGCCCAAGACAGGCCATGAACACTGAAGCTTTCTTT

abundance: NA
j_gene: TRBJ2-3
d_gene: NA
v_gene: TRBV5-4
CDR3aa: CASSWVGASTDTQYF
CDR3nt: TGTGCCAGCAGCTGGGTCGGCGCTTCCACAGATACGCAGTATTTT

abundance: NA
j_gene: TRBJ2-7
d_gene: TRBD1
v_gene: TRBV28
CDR3aa: CASSLIFGTGFGEQYF
CDR3nt: TGTGCCAGCAGTTTGATCTTCGGGACAGGGTTTGGCGAGCAGTACTTC

abundance: NA
j_gene: TRBJ1-4
d_gene: NA
v_gene: TRBV15
CDR3aa: CATSPTVATNEKLFF
CDR3nt: TGTGCCACCAGTCCGACGGTTGCAACTAATGAAAAACTGTTTTTT

abundance: NA
j_gene: TRBJ1-6
d_gene: NA
v_gene: TRBV19
CDR3aa: CASSRTANNSPLHF
CDR3nt: TGTGCCAGTAGCCGGACAGCTAATAATTCACCCCTCCACTTT

abundance: NA
j_gene: TRBJ1-5
d_gene: TRBD1
v_gene: TRBV7-9
CDR3aa: CASSSQGQGQPQHF
CDR3nt: TGTGCCAGCAGCTCACAGGGGCAGGGGCAGCCCCAGCATTTT

abundance: NA
j_gene: TRBJ2-2
d_gene: NA
v_gene: TRBV10-3
CDR3aa: CAISEFGGELFF
CDR3nt: TGTGCCATCAGTGAGTTCGGCGGGGAGCTGTTTTTT

abundance: NA
j_gene: TRBJ2-7
d_gene: NA
v_gene: TRBV9
CDR3aa: CASSALVNSYEQYF
CDR3nt: TGTGCCAGCAGCGCCCTCGTAAATTCCTACGAGCAGTACTTC

abundance: NA
j_gene: TRBJ2-5
d_gene: NA
v_gene: TRBV6-1
CDR3aa: CASSISETQYF
CDR3nt: TGTGCCAGCAGTATTTCAGAGACCCAGTACTTC

abundance: NA
j_gene: TRBJ2-7
d_gene: NA
v_gene: TRBV9
CDR3aa: CASSTDGNSYEQYF
CDR3nt: TGTGCCAGCAGCACGGACGGTAACTCCTACGAGCAGTACTTC

abundance: NA
j_gene: TRBJ2-3
d_gene: TRBD1
v_gene: TRBV27
CDR3aa: CASSPQTGYTDTQYF
CDR3nt: TGTGCCAGCAGTCCCCAGACAGGGTACACAGATACGCAGTATTTT

abundance: NA
j_gene: TRBJ1-1
d_gene: TRBD1
v_gene: TRBV6-5
CDR3aa: CASRWTGNTEAFF
CDR3nt: TGTGCCAGCAGGTGGACAGGGAACACTGAAGCTTTCTTT

abundance: many
j_gene: TRBJ1-3
d_gene: NA
v_gene: TRBV7-9
CDR3aa: CASSLMGQYSGNTIYF
CDR3nt: TGTGCCAGCAGCTTAATGGGGCAGTACTCTGGAAACACCATATATTTT

abundance: NA
j_gene: TRBJ2-3
d_gene: NA
v_gene: TRBV4-1
CDR3aa: CASSQDLGAVSTDTQYF
CDR3nt: TGCGCCAGCAGCCAAGATCTTGGGGCGGTCAGCACAGATACGCAGTATTTT

abundance: NA
j_gene: TRBJ2-1
d_gene: TRBD1
v_gene: TRBV4-2
CDR3aa: CASSPRRTGGKDNEQFF
CDR3nt: TGTGCCAGCAGCCCGCGTCGGACAGGGGGCAAGGACAATGAGCAGTTCTTC

abundance: NA
j_gene: TRBJ1-3
d_gene: NA
v_gene: TRBV5-1
CDR3aa: CASSLDTRANTIYF
CDR3nt: TGCGCCAGCAGCTTGGATACCAGGGCCAACACCATATATTTT

abundance: NA
j_gene: TRBJ2-3
d_gene: TRBD2
v_gene: TRBV7-3
CDR3aa: CASSWGGSTDTQYF
CDR3nt: TGTGCCAGCAGCTGGGGGGGAAGCACAGATACGCAGTATTTT

abundance: NA
j_gene: TRBJ1-1
d_gene: NA
v_gene: TRBV6-1
CDR3aa: CASSGTGKAFF
CDR3nt: TGTGCCAGCAGCGGTACAGGGAAAGCTTTCTTT

abundance: NA
j_gene: TRBJ2-5
d_gene: TRBD1
v_gene: TRBV7-2
CDR3aa: CASSSSGQGFWETQYF
CDR3nt: TGTGCCAGCAGCTCCTCAGGACAGGGGTTTTGGGAGACCCAGTACTTC

abundance: NA
j_gene: TRBJ1-1
d_gene: TRBD1
v_gene: TRBV10-3
CDR3aa: CAISETGGDTEAFF
CDR3nt: TGTGCCATCAGCGAGACAGGGGGAGACACTGAAGCTTTCTTT

abundance: NA
j_gene: TRBJ2-7
d_gene: NA
v_gene: TRBV11-3
CDR3aa: CASSLGTAYEQYF
CDR3nt: TGTGCCAGCAGCTTAGGGACAGCGTACGAGCAGTACTTC

abundance: NA
j_gene: TRBJ2-2
d_gene: NA
v_gene: TRBV27
CDR3aa: CASSSSWANTGELFF
CDR3nt: TGTGCCAGCAGTTCCTCGTGGGCGAACACCGGGGAGCTGTTTTTT

abundance: NA
j_gene: TRBJ1-3
d_gene: NA
v_gene: TRBV27
CDR3aa: CASSLSSGNTIYF
CDR3nt: TGTGCCAGCAGTTTATCGTCCGGAAACACCATATATTTT

abundance: NA
j_gene: TRBJ1-2
d_gene: NA
v_gene: TRBV6-6
CDR3aa: CASSSIVLGYTF
CDR3nt: TGTGCCAGCAGTTCGATCGTGCTTGGCTACACCTTC

abundance: NA
j_gene: TRBJ2-7
d_gene: TRBD2
v_gene: TRBV5-4
CDR3aa: CASRSQAGGNEQYF
CDR3nt: TGTGCCAGCAGAAGTCAAGCGGGGGGAAACGAGCAGTACTTC

abundance: few
j_gene: TRBJ1-1
d_gene: NA
v_gene: TRBV19
CDR3aa: CASSIQGKGEAFF
CDR3nt: TGTGCCAGTAGTATACAGGGGAAGGGTGAAGCTTTCTTT